These T cell receptor beta chains were read from a single sample in a study of CD8 T cells in ankylosing spondylitis. TCRdb ran MiXCR on the 5' RACE reads and lists one entry per CDR3 protein. Of approximately 350,000 distinct CDR3 sequences in the sample, about 20% were seen once. Material for sequencing was blood, either unsorted or a sorted T cell fraction (not recorded which). These receptors originate from a male donor with ankylosing spondylitis or in good health (not recorded which). CDR3s leave out the opening cysteine and the closing phenylalanine or tryptophan. The order of the fields is V gene, J gene, CDR3 protein.

>TRBV7-6|TRBJ2-1
ASSRGQYNEQF
>TRBV5-6|TRBJ2-2
ASSLNGLAAGELF
>TRBV20-1|TRBJ2-1
SASPGQKLHEQF
>TRBV29-1|TRBJ2-3
SVAYFAGGRSTDTQY
>TRBV10-3|TRBJ2-2
AIKADNTGELF
>TRBV29-1|TRBJ1-5
SATEGYRQPQH
>TRBV6-5|TRBJ2-1
ASSYAWTARDNEQF
>TRBV23-1|TRBJ1-5
ASSQSGQPQH
>TRBV20-1|TRBJ2-5
SAQSRLQETQY
>TRBV29-1|TRBJ2-1
SVSGTTSAYNEQF
>TRBV3-1|TRBJ2-2
ASSQVLGGPNTGELF
>TRBV27|TRBJ2-2
ASSLSEGLAAGELF
>TRBV12-3/TRBV12-4|TRBJ2-7
ASSFGHEQY
>TRBV12-3/TRBV12-4|TRBJ2-5
ASSLWLGGRETQY
>TRBV27|TRBJ2-7
ASSLSAGESYEQY
>TRBV9|TRBJ2-7
ASSNPGQSSYEQY
>TRBV20-1|TRBJ1-1
SARDGDKGGMNTEAF
>TRBV6-5|TRBJ1-1
ASSYSSADTEAF
>TRBV6-1|TRBJ2-7
ASSPRTRTYEQY
>TRBV9|TRBJ2-2
ASSVGGGIGTGELF
>TRBV29-1|TRBJ2-6
SVAGQPNSGANVLT
>TRBV2|TRBJ1-1
ASSAGIALNTEAF
>TRBV5-6|TRBJ1-1
ASSAIQGMNTEAF
>TRBV20-1|TRBJ1-5
SASKGMRNQPQH
>TRBV5-6|TRBJ2-1
ASSHGQGSYNEQF
>TRBV7-8|TRBJ2-2
ASSPPRPSTGELF
>TRBV21-1|TRBJ1-2
ASSKDTIRTAYGYT
>TRBV4-1|TRBJ1-2
ASSQDSGTGYGYT
>TRBV6-2/TRBV6-3|TRBJ1-5
ASRIQGAGQPQH
>TRBV13|TRBJ2-1
ASSLGGLADSEQF
>TRBV4-2|TRBJ2-2
ASSPPGLAGGPLDGELF
>TRBV7-3|TRBJ2-1
ASSPSLTGLHNEQF
>TRBV7-6|TRBJ2-5
ASSPQGSFQETQY
>TRBV20-1|TRBJ2-7
SARDRDRNTYEQY
>TRBV10-3|TRBJ1-6
AISELGQSSDSPLH
>TRBV20-1|TRBJ2-7
SAAHLGPSYEQY
>TRBV7-6|TRBJ2-7
ASSLGGGYSYEQY
>TRBV6-1|TRBJ1-3
ASSPDINRNTIY
>TRBV15|TRBJ1-5
ATSLDRYNQPQH
>TRBV24-1|TRBJ2-5
ATSDFRTTGETQY
>TRBV4-1|TRBJ2-7
ASSQLLDGTLLYEQY